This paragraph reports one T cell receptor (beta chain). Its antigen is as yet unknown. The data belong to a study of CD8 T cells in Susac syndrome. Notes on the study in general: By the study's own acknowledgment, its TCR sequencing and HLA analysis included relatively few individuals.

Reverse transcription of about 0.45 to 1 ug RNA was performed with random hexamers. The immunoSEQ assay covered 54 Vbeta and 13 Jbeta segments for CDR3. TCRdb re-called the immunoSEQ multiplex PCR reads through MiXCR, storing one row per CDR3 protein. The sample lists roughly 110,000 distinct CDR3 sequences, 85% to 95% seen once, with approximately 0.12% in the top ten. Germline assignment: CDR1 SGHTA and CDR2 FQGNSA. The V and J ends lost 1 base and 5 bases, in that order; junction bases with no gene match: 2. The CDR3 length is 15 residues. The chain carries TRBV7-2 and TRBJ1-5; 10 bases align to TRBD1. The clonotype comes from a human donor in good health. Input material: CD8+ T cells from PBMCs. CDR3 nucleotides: TGTGCCAGCAGCTTAGTTGGGACAGGGGATCAGCCCCAGCATTTT. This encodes CASSLVGTGDQPQHF.